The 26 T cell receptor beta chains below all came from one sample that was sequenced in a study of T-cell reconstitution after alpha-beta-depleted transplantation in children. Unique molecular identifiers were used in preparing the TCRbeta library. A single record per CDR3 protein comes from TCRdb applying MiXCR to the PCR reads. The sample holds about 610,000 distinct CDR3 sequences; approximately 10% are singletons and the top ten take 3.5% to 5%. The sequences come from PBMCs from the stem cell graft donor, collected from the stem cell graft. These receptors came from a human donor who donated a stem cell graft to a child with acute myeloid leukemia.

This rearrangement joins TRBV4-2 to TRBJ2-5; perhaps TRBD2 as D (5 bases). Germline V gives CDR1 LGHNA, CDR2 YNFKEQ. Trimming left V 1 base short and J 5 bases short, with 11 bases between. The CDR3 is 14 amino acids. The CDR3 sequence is CASSQVDRGETQYF. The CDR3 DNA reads TGTGCCAGCAGCCAAGTGGACCGCGGGGAGACCCAGTACTTC.

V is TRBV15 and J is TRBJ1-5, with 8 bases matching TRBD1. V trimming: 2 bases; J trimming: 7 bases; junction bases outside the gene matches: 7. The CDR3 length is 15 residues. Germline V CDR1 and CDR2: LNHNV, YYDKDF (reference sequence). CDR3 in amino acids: CATSRKGQDYQPQHF. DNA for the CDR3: TGTGCCACCAGCAGAAAGGGACAGGATTACCAGCCCCAGCATTTT.

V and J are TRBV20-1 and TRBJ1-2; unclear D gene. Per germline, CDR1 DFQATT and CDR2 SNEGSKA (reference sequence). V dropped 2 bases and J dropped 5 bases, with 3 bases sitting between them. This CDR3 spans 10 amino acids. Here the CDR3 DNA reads TGCAGTGCTAGAACGTATGGCTACACCTTC. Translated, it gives CSARTYGYTF.

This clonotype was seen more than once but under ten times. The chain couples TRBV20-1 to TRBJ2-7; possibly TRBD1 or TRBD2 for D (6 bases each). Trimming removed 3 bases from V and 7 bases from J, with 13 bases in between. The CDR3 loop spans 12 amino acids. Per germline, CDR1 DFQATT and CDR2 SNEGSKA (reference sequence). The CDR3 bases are TGCAGTGCTAGTTTCAGAGGGGGGGAGCAGTACTTC. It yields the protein CSASFRGGEQYF.

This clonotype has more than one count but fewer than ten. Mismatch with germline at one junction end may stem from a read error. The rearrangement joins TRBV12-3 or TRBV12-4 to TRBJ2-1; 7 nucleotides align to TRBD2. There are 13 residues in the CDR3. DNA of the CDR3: TGTGCCAGCAGTCGCCGTCCGACTAGCTCTTCGCTCTTC. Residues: CASSRRPTSSSLF.

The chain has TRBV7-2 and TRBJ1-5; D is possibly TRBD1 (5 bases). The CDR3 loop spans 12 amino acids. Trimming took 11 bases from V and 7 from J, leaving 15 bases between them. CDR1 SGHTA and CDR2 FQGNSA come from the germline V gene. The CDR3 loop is CAFKAGNQPQHF. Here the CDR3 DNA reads TGTGCCTTTAAGGCAGGGAACCAGCCCCAGCATTTT.

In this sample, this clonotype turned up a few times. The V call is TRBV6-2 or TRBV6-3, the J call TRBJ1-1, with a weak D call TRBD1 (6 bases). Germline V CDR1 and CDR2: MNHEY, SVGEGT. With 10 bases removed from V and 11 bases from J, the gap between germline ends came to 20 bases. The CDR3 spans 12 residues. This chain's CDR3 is CATSQGFLVAFF. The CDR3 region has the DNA TGTGCCACCTCACAGGGTTTCCTCGTCGCTTTCTTT.

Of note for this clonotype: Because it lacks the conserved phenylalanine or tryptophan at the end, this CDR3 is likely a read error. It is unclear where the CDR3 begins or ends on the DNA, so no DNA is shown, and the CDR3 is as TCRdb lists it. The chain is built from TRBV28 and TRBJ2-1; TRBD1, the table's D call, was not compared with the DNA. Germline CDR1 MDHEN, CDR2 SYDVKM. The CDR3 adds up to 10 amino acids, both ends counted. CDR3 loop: CASVRDRENL.

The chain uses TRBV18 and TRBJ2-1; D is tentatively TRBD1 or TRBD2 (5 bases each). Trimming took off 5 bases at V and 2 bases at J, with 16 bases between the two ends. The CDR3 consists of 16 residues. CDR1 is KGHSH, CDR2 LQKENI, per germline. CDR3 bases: TGTGCCAGCTCAAACAACCCGGGGACGACCTACAATGAGCAGTTCTTC. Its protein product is CASSNNPGTTYNEQFF.

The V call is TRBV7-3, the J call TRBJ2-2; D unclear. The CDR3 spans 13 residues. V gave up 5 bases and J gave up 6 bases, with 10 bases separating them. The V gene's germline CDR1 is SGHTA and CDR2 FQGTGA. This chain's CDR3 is CASSRADPGELFF. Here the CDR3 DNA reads TGTGCCAGCAGCCGGGCCGATCCCGGGGAGCTGTTTTTT. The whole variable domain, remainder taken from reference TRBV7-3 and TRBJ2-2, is GAGVSQTPSNKVTEKGKYVELRCDPISGHTALYWYRQSLGQGPEFLIYFQGTGAADDSGLPNDRFFAVRPEGSVSTLKIQRTERGDSAVYLCASSRADPGELFFGEGSRLTVL.

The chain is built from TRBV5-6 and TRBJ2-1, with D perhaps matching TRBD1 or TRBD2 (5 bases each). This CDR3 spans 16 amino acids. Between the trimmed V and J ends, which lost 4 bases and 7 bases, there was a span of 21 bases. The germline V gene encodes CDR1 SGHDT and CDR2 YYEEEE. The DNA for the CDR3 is TGTGCCAGCAGCCCACCGGGACGGGGATCGAGGAATGAGCAGTTCTTC. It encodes CASSPPGRGSRNEQFF.

The CDR3 region is CASSPFGGRAFF. The CDR3 nucleotides are TGTGCCAGTAGTCCGTTTGGGGGGAGAGCTTTCTTT. This sequence joins TRBV19 and TRBJ1-1; TRBD1 is a possible D gene (5 bases). The CDR3 covers 12 residues. V lost 5 bases, J lost 10 bases, and 14 bases lay in between. Germline V CDR1 and CDR2: LNHDA, SQIVND (reference sequence).

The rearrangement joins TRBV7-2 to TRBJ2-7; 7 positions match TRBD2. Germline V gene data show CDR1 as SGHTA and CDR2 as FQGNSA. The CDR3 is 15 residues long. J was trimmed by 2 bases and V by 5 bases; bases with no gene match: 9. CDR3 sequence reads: CASSGNRGSAYEQYF. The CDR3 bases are TGTGCCAGCAGCGGTAATCGCGGGAGTGCCTACGAGCAGTACTTC.

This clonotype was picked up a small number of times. This chain's CDR3 is CSASTAGGTYEQYF. CDR3 coding DNA: TGCAGTGCTAGTACAGCGGGAGGGACCTACGAGCAGTACTTC. The chain links TRBV20-1 to TRBJ2-7; 10 bases line up with TRBD2. CDR1 DFQATT and CDR2 SNEGSKA come from the germline V gene (reference sequence). The trim removed 3 bases at V and 2 bases at J, leaving 4 bases unmatched. This CDR3 contains 14 residues.

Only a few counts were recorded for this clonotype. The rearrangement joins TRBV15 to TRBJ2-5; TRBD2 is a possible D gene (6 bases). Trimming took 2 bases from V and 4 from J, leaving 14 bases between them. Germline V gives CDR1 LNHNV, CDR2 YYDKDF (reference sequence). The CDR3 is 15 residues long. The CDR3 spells CATSRIQGGGETQYF. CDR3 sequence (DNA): TGTGCCACCAGCAGAATTCAGGGAGGAGGAGAGACCCAGTACTTC.

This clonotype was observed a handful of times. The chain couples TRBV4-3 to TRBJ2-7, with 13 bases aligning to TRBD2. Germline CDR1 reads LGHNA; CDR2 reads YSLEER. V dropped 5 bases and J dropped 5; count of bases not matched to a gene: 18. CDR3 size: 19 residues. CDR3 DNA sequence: TGCGCCAGCAGCTGGGCACTAGCGGGAGGGCCTTGGACTAAGGACGAGCAGTACTTC. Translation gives CASSWALAGGPWTKDEQYF.

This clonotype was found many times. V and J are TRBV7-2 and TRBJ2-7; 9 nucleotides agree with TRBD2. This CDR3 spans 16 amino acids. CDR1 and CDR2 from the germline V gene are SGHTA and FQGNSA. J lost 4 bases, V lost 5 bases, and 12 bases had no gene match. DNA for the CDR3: TGTGCCAGCAGCCCCATCGGCGGGAGGGCAAAATACGAGCAGTACTTC. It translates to CASSPIGGRAKYEQYF. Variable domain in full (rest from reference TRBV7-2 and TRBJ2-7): GAGVSQSPSNKVTEKGKDVELRCDPISGHTALYWYRQSLGQGLEFLIYFQGNSAPDKSGLPSDRFSAERTGGSVSTLTIQRTQQEDSAVYLCASSPIGGRAKYEQYFGPGTRLTVT.

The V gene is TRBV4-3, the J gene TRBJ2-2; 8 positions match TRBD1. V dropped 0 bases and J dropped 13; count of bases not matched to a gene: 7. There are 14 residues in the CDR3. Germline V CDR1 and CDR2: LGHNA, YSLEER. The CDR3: CASSQDEGTGGLFF. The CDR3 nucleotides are TGCGCCAGCAGCCAAGATGAGGGGACAGGTGGGCTGTTTTTT.

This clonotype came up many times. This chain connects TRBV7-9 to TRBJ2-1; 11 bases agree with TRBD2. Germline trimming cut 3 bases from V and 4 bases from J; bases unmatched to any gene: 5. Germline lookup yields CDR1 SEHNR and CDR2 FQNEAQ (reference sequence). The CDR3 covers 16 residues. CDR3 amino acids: CASSLLAGGLYNEQFF. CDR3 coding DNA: TGTGCCAGCAGCTTGTTAGCGGGAGGGTTATACAATGAGCAGTTCTTC.

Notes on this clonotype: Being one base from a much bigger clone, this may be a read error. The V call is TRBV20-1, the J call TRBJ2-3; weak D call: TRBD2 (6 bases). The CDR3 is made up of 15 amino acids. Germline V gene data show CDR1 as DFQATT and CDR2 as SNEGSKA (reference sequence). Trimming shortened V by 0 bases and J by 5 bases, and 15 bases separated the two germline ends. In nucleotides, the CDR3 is TGCAGTGCTAGAGATTGGGGGAGGACCTTAGATACGCAGTATTTT. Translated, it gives CSARDWGRTLDTQYF.

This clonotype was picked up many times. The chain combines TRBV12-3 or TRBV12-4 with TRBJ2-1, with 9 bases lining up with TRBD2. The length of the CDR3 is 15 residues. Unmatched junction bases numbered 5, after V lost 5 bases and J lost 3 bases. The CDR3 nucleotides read TGTGCCAGCAGTCGACTACTAGCGGGCTACAATGAGCAGTTCTTC. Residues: CASSRLLAGYNEQFF.

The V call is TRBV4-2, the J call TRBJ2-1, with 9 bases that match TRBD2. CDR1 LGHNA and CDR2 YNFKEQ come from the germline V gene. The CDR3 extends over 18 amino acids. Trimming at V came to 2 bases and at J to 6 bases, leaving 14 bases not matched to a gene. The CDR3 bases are TGTGCCAGCAGCCAATCTAAGGGGCGGGAGGGCCCGGGCAATGAGCAGTTCTTC. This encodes CASSQSKGREGPGNEQFF.

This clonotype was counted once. The CDR3 DNA reads TGTGCCAGCAGCCCCGGGGGCCTCTCCTACAATGAGCAGTTCTTC. Protein product: CASSPGGLSYNEQFF. This chain joins TRBV9 and TRBJ2-1; D could derive from TRBD1 or TRBD2 (6 bases each). Germline CDR1 and CDR2: SGDLS and YYNGEE. V gave up 4 bases and J gave up 0 bases, with 11 bases separating them. CDR3 length equals 15 residues.

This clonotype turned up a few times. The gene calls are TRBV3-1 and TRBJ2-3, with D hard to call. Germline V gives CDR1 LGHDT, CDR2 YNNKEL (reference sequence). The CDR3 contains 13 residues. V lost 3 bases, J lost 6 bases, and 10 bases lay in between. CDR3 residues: CASSQGRVDTQYF. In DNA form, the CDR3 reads TGTGCCAGCAGCCAGGGCCGAGTGGATACGCAGTATTTT.

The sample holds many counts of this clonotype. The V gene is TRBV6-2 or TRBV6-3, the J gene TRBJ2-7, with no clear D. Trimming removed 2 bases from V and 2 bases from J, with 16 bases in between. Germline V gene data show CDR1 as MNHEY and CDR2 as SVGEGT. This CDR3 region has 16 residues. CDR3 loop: CASSYERWTVAYEQYF. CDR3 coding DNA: TGTGCCAGCAGTTACGAGAGATGGACCGTGGCCTACGAGCAGTACTTC.

The CDR3 reads CASSYETGSYEQYF. The CDR3 DNA follows: TGCGCCAGCAGCTATGAGACAGGCTCCTACGAGCAGTACTTC. The chain carries TRBV5-1 and TRBJ2-7, with D perhaps matching TRBD1 (6 bases). Germline V gene lookup returns CDR1 SGHRS and CDR2 YFSETQ. The CDR3 is made up of 14 amino acids. Trimming shortened V by 3 bases and J by 0 bases, and 10 bases separated the two germline ends.